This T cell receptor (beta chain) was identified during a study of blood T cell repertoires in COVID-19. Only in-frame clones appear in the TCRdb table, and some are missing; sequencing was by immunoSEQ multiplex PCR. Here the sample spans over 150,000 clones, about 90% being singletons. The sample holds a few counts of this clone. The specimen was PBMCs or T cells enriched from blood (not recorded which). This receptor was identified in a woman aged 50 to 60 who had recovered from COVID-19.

This CDR3 reads CASSLDPGVRSYEQYF. The CDR3 DNA is TGTGCCAGCAGCTTAGACCCAGGGGTCCGCTCCTACGAGCAGTACTTC. This rearrangement joins TRBV11-2 to TRBJ2-7; D is perhaps TRBD1 (6 bases). CDR1 and CDR2 from the germline V gene are SGHAT and FQNNGV. CDR3 length: 16 residues. V was shortened by 0 bases and J by 0 bases, with 12 bases between the two germline ends.